A single sample gave rise to the 28 T cell receptor beta chains below, sequenced in a study of blood T cells in healthy people across ages. Using a J-beta primer mix together with a sample-barcoded 5' primer, a second PCR was run for roughly 7 to 12 cycles. Each CDR3 protein is one row after TCRdb ran MiXCR on the 5' RACE reads. This table has about 800,000 distinct CDR3 sequences, roughly 25% appearing once. The sample also formed part of further work on T cells of mothers and their children.

Sequencing was carried out using blood. The receptors originated from a boy younger than 18 in good health.

The rearrangement uses TRBV29-1 and TRBJ1-1, with a tentative D call TRBD1 (6 bases). Germline V CDR1 and CDR2: SQVTM, ANQGSEA. Between the trimmed V and J ends, which lost 5 bases and 0 bases, there was a span of 10 bases. CDR3 length: 13 residues. The CDR3 sequence: CSVTTGVNTEAFF. As DNA, the CDR3 is TGCAGCGTTACGACAGGTGTGAACACTGAAGCTTTCTTT.

The rearrangement links TRBV7-9 to TRBJ2-5, with D perhaps matching TRBD1 (6 bases). TRBJ2-7 matches the DNA end more closely, so the J call is doubtful. CDR3 length: 15 amino acids. The V gene's germline CDR1 is SEHNR and CDR2 FQNEAQ (reference sequence). The CDR3 loop is CASSSQDSVPYEQYF. DNA for the CDR3: TGTGCCAGCAGCTCCCAGGACAGTGTCCCCTACGAGCAGTACTTC.

The chain recombines TRBV29-1 with TRBJ2-3, with 9 positions matching TRBD2. CDR1 and CDR2 (germline): SQVTM, ANQGSEA. Trimming took 7 bases from V and 6 from J; bases not matched to a gene: 11. CDR3 length: 14 residues. CDR3 in amino acids: CSGNSGSRTDTQYF. The CDR3 DNA sequence: TGCAGCGGCAATAGCGGGAGTAGGACGGATACGCAGTATTTT.

This clonotype has a handful of counts. The rearrangement links TRBV7-8 to TRBJ2-4; 7 bases are shared with TRBD2. Germline lookup yields CDR1 SGHVS and CDR2 FQNEAQ. The CDR3 loop spans 14 amino acids. Unmatched junction bases numbered 6, after V lost 5 bases and J lost 5 bases. CDR3 sequence: CASSPWEGQNIQYF. In nucleotides, the CDR3 is TGTGCCAGCAGCCCCTGGGAGGGGCAAAACATTCAGTACTTC.

The chain employs TRBV6-2 or TRBV6-3 and TRBJ2-7; TRBD2 is a possible D gene (5 bases). Germline values: CDR1 MNHEY, CDR2 SVGEGT. The CDR3 is 13 amino acids. The V end was cut by 0 bases, the J end by 5 bases, with 8 bases between. The CDR3 region is CASSYSAGNEQYF. The DNA for the CDR3 is TGTGCCAGCAGTTACTCGGCGGGCAACGAGCAGTACTTC.

This clonotype was observed a handful of times. The rearrangement uses TRBV5-6 and TRBJ2-2, with D perhaps matching TRBD1 (5 bases). Trimming took 7 bases from V and 1 from J, leaving 17 bases between them. This CDR3 is 16 amino acids long. The germline CDR1 and CDR2 sequences are SGHDT and YYEEEE. As DNA, the CDR3 is TGTGCCAGCGCCAAAATGGGGCAGGGGAACACCGGGGAGCTGTTTTTT. As protein: CASAKMGQGNTGELFF.

The V call is TRBV7-9, the J call TRBJ1-2; 9 bases line up with TRBD1. The length of the CDR3 is 16 residues. Germline CDR1 SEHNR, CDR2 FQNEAQ (reference sequence). V shed 1 base, J shed 0 bases, and the junction held 3 bases outside the gene matches. The CDR3 sequence is CASSLVWDRANYGYTF. The CDR3 DNA is TGTGCCAGCAGCTTAGTGTGGGACAGGGCTAACTATGGCTACACCTTC.

This clonotype was seen a handful of times. The gene calls are TRBV7-9 and TRBJ2-7; D perhaps matches TRBD1 (5 bases). Trimming shortened V by 5 bases and J by 3 bases, and 11 bases separated the two germline ends. Germline lookup yields CDR1 SEHNR and CDR2 FQNEAQ (reference sequence). The CDR3 is 13 amino acids. CDR3: CASSRPGFYEQYF. CDR3 in DNA: TGTGCCAGCAGCCGCCCAGGGTTCTACGAGCAGTACTTC.

This chain links TRBV5-1 with TRBJ2-5; no clear D. The J call may be incorrect, as the DNA end agrees better with TRBJ2-1. Germline assignment: CDR1 SGHRS and CDR2 YFSETQ. This CDR3 is built from 14 residues. The CDR3 spells CASSLEALGYEQFF. The CDR3 DNA reads TGCGCCAGCAGCTTGGAAGCGTTGGGGTATGAGCAGTTCTTC.

This clonotype showed up just a few times. This rearrangement joins TRBV6-5 to TRBJ2-5; D gene unclear. Matching the DNA end better, TRBJ2-1 makes the J call doubtful. This CDR3 is 15 amino acids long. Per the germline V gene, CDR1 is MNHEY and CDR2 is SVGAGI. The CDR3 loop reads CASSYFESLGNEQFF. DNA for the CDR3: TGTGCCAGCAGTTACTTCGAGAGCCTCGGTAATGAGCAGTTCTTC.

This chain joins TRBV7-2 and TRBJ2-3; D is unclear. The germline CDR1 and CDR2 sequences are SGHTA and FQGNSA. V was shortened by 4 bases and J by 3 bases, with 11 bases between the two germline ends. This CDR3 has 14 amino acids. This chain's CDR3 is CASSSQPWTDTQYF. The CDR3 bases are TGTGCCAGCAGCTCGCAGCCATGGACAGATACGCAGTATTTT.

This clonotype turned up a few times. The V call is TRBV7-3, the J call TRBJ1-3; weak D call: TRBD1 (5 bases). Trimming removed 8 bases from V and 0 bases from J, with 14 bases in between. The CDR3 is 15 amino acids. Per the germline V gene, CDR1 is SGHTA and CDR2 is FQGTGA. CDR3 sequence (DNA): TGTGCCAGCGGACCGGGACCGCACTCTGGAAACACCATATATTTT. Protein: CASGPGPHSGNTIYF.

The V and J genes are TRBV10-3 and TRBJ1-2; tentative D call: TRBD1 (5 bases). V gave up 0 bases and J gave up 8 bases, with 19 bases separating them. The CDR3 extends over 16 amino acids. CDR1 is ENHRY, CDR2 SYGVKD, per germline. The CDR3 DNA reads as TGTGCCATCAGTGAGTCCAGTGTGGGGGTGCAAGGGGGCTACACCTTC. Translated: CAISESSVGVQGGYTF.

The V gene is TRBV20-1, the J gene TRBJ1-1, with D tentatively TRBD1 (5 bases). V was shortened by 5 bases and J by 0 bases, with 10 bases between the two germline ends. Germline CDR1 is DFQATT and CDR2 is SNEGSKA (reference sequence). This CDR3 comprises 13 residues. The CDR3 here is CSAGDGMNTEAFF. CDR3 DNA: TGCAGTGCTGGGGACGGAATGAACACTGAAGCTTTCTTT.

J is TRBJ1-1 and V is TRBV10-3; no definite D call. The CDR3 totals 12 residues. Germline-derived CDR1 and CDR2 are ENHRY and SYGVKD. V gave up 2 bases and J gave up 1 base, with 2 bases separating them. CDR3 coding DNA: TGTGCCATCAGTGAGGGGAACACTGAAGCTTTCTTT. It encodes CAISEGNTEAFF.

With respect to this clonotype: This CDR3 is missing its conserved last phenylalanine or tryptophan, likely due to a read error. DNA for the CDR3: TGTGCCAGCAGGGTGGAAGGACAGTCCTACGAGCAGTACCTC. Protein: CASRVEGQSYEQYL. The rearrangement uses TRBV2 and TRBJ2-1, with D possibly being TRBD1 (6 bases). The assigned J gene may be wrong: the sequence end matches TRBJ2-7 better. Germline CDR1 reads SNHLY; CDR2 reads FYNNEI. CDR3 length: 14 amino acids.

Here the CDR3 reads CASSSGEIGLAGESYGQYF. For the CDR3, the DNA is TGTGCCAGCAGCTCGGGAGAAATCGGACTAGCGGGAGAATCCTACGGGCAGTACTTC. The chain joins TRBV7-9 to TRBJ2-5, with TRBD2 matching over 13 bases. Looked up from germline, CDR1 is SEHNR and CDR2 is FQNEAQ (reference sequence). J gave up 11 bases and V 4 bases, and 22 bases lay outside the gene matches. The CDR3 loop spans 19 amino acids.

This clonotype was counted a few times. J is TRBJ2-4 and V is TRBV24-1; 10 nucleotides line up with TRBD1. The trim removed 2 bases at V and 1 base at J, leaving 1 base unmatched. The CDR3 runs 16 residues. The germline V gene has CDR1 KGHDR and CDR2 SFDVKD. This CDR3 is CATSDWGQGAKNIQYF. CDR3 coding DNA: TGTGCCACCAGTGATTGGGGACAGGGGGCCAAAAACATTCAGTACTTC.

The rearrangement uses TRBV2 and TRBJ1-5, with 9 bases that match TRBD1. V dropped 7 bases and J dropped 3; count of bases not matched to a gene: 4. The CDR3 runs 14 residues. CDR1 SNHLY and CDR2 FYNNEI come from the germline V gene. The CDR3 coding sequence is TGTGCCAGCACCGGGACAGGGAACAATCAGCCCCAGCATTTT. It yields the protein CASTGTGNNQPQHF.

This clonotype was counted a few times. The chain employs TRBV7-2 and TRBJ2-6; 7 positions match TRBD1. This CDR3 is 20 amino acids long. Germline CDR1 is SGHTA and CDR2 is FQGNSA. Trimming at V came to 3 bases and at J to 0 bases, leaving 14 bases not matched to a gene. CDR3 in DNA: TGTGCCAGCAGCTTGTTCCCTCCTAACAGGGGAACCTCTGGGGCCAACGTCCTGACTTTC. Translating gives CASSLFPPNRGTSGANVLTF.

Notes on this clonotype: Relative to the germline gene, one junction end is altered; a read error may explain this. V is TRBV18 and J is TRBJ2-5; weak D call: TRBD1 (5 bases). CDR3 length equals 13 residues. The V gene's germline CDR1 is KGHSH and CDR2 LQKENI. For the CDR3, the DNA is TGTGCCAGCTCACCGGGGCAGAAAGAGACCCAGTGCTTC. Translated, it gives CASSPGQKETQCF. The whole variable domain, filled in from reference TRBV18 and TRBJ2-5, reads NAGVMQNPRHLVRRRGQEARLRCSPMKGHSHVYWYRQLPEEGLKFMVYLQKENIIDESGMPKERFSAEFPKEGPSILRIQQVVRGDSAAYFCASSPGQKETQCFGPGTRLLVL.

The V gene is TRBV29-1, the J gene TRBJ1-2, with no clear D. Trimming cost V 7 bases and J 4 bases, with 16 bases left between them. Germline-derived CDR1 and CDR2 are SQVTM and ANQGSEA. The CDR3 consists of 13 residues. This CDR3 is CSAGHLGSYGYTF. The CDR3 DNA follows: TGCAGCGCTGGGCATCTCGGGAGCTATGGCTACACCTTC. Variable domain in full (rest from reference TRBV29-1 and TRBJ1-2): SAVISQKPSRDICQRGTSLTIQCQVDSQVTMMFWYRQQPGQSLTLIATANQGSEATYESGFVIDKFPISRPNLTFSTLTVSNMSPEDSSIYLCSAGHLGSYGYTFGSGTRLTVV.

This clonotype was seen only a few times. The chain uses TRBV28 and TRBJ2-7; 8 bases match TRBD2. This CDR3 is built from 14 residues. J was trimmed by 3 bases and V by 10 bases; bases with no gene match: 11. CDR1 MDHEN and CDR2 SYDVKM come from the germline V gene. The CDR3 sequence is CATSGGRPLYEQYF. The CDR3 bases are TGTGCCACCAGCGGGGGCCGTCCCCTCTACGAGCAGTACTTC.

Comments on this clonotype: The junction does not match germline at one end; this may be a read error. The V call is TRBV15, the J call TRBJ2-5, with unresolved D. Germline V gene lookup returns CDR1 LNHNV and CDR2 YYDKDF (reference sequence). This CDR3 comprises 17 residues. The CDR3 nucleotides are TGTGCCACCAGCAGAGATCGGATATCAGTGTACCAAGAGACCCAATACTTC. This sequence encodes CATSRDRISVYQETQYF.

This clonotype showed up just a few times. V gene TRBV5-1 combines with J gene TRBJ1-1, with D unclear. This CDR3 region has 13 residues. Germline CDR1 is SGHRS and CDR2 is YFSETQ. The V end lost 5 bases, the J end lost 0 bases, and 8 bases lay between the germline ends. The CDR3 bases are TGCGCCAGCAGTAACTTCATGAACACTGAAGCTTTCTTT. As protein: CASSNFMNTEAFF.

This clonotype appeared a few times. A read error may account for a junction end that differs from germline. V usage is TRBV5-1 and J usage is TRBJ2-5; D is perhaps TRBD2 (6 bases). Germline CDR1 SGHRS, CDR2 YFSETQ. CDR3 size: 15 residues. Here the CDR3 reads CASSLALGDSYEQYF. In DNA form, the CDR3 reads TGCGCCAGCAGCTTGGCCCTCGGGGACTCCTACGAGCAGTACTTT.

This clonotype came up a few times. The chain has TRBV20-1 and TRBJ1-5; 8 bases are a match to TRBD1. CDR3 size: 12 residues. V lost 4 bases to trimming and J lost 6 bases; unmatched junction nucleotides: 2. The germline V gene encodes CDR1 DFQATT and CDR2 SNEGSKA (reference sequence). The CDR3 sequence is CSATTGAQPQHF. The CDR3 region has the DNA TGCAGTGCTACGACAGGGGCTCAGCCCCAGCATTTT.

The J gene is TRBJ2-5, the V gene TRBV20-1; D remains unclear. Trimming pared 6 bases from V and 1 base from J, leaving 12 bases between. This CDR3 is 13 amino acids long. Germline CDR1 reads DFQATT; CDR2 reads SNEGSKA (reference sequence). Here the CDR3 DNA reads TGCAGTGCCCGTGGTATGGCCCAAGAGACCCAGTACTTC. Translating gives CSARGMAQETQYF.